These T cell receptor beta chains were read from a single sample in a study of blood T cell repertoires in COVID-19. Sequenced by immunoSEQ multiplex PCR; TCRdb stores in-frame clones only, minus some. Of around 200,000 clones in the sample, approximately 85% were seen once. Sequencing was done on a sample of peripheral blood. The receptors were gathered from an elderly woman with acute or convalescent COVID-19. Both conserved end residues are part of each CDR3. The D gene is left open where the match is weak. Some rows have no size entry. The others give once, few or many, or a class for an expanded clone.

v_gene: TRBV2; d_gene: TRBD2; abundance: few; j_gene: TRBJ2-4; CDR3aa: CASSPWGAGKNIQYF; CDR3nt: TGTGCCAGCAGTCCCTGGGGAGCGGGAAAAAACATTCAGTACTTC
v_gene: TRBV9; d_gene: .; abundance: .; j_gene: TRBJ2-5; CDR3aa: CASSVNGLTETQYF; CDR3nt: TGTGCCAGCAGCGTAAATGGACTAACGGAGACCCAGTACTTC
v_gene: TRBV3-1/TRBV3-2; d_gene: TRBD1; abundance: .; j_gene: TRBJ2-4; CDR3aa: CASSPNGQGATKNIQYF; CDR3nt: TGTGCCAGCAGCCCGAATGGACAGGGGGCAACCAAAAACATTCAGTACTTC
v_gene: TRBV6-5; d_gene: TRBD1; abundance: once; j_gene: TRBJ2-7; CDR3aa: CATRGAGTGAYEQYF; CDR3nt: TGTGCCACCAGGGGAGCCGGGACAGGGGCCTACGAGCAGTACTTC
v_gene: TRBV6-5; d_gene: .; abundance: .; j_gene: TRBJ1-2; CDR3aa: CASRIGDYGYTF; CDR3nt: TGTGCCAGCAGGATCGGGGACTATGGCTACACCTTC
v_gene: TRBV7-8; d_gene: TRBD1; abundance: .; j_gene: TRBJ1-5; CDR3aa: CASSLDRGTGVRHF; CDR3nt: TGTGCCAGCAGCTTAGATCGGGGGACAGGGGTTAGACATTTT
v_gene: TRBV7-9; d_gene: TRBD1; abundance: .; j_gene: TRBJ1-2; CDR3aa: CASSLGGQGHGYTF; CDR3nt: TGTGCCAGCAGCTTAGGGGGACAGGGCCATGGCTACACCTTC
v_gene: TRBV19; d_gene: TRBD1; abundance: .; j_gene: TRBJ2-7; CDR3aa: CASSFRDRASYEQYF; CDR3nt: TGTGCCAGTAGCTTCCGGGACAGGGCCTCCTACGAGCAGTACTTC
v_gene: TRBV6-5; d_gene: .; abundance: .; j_gene: TRBJ1-1; CDR3aa: CASSSTGGVDTEAFF; CDR3nt: TGTGCCAGCAGTTCGACTGGGGGGGTTGACACTGAAGCTTTCTTT
v_gene: TRBV7-5; d_gene: .; abundance: .; j_gene: TRBJ1-6; CDR3aa: CARSLARQGCSPLHF; CDR3nt: TGTGCCAGAAGCTTAGCCCGACAGGGTTGCTCACCCCTCCACTTT
v_gene: TRBV5-1; d_gene: TRBD1; abundance: .; j_gene: TRBJ1-2; CDR3aa: CASSLLQGGYGYTF; CDR3nt: TGCGCCAGCAGCTTGCTACAGGGGGGCTATGGCTACACCTTC
v_gene: TRBV7-8; d_gene: .; abundance: once; j_gene: TRBJ1-5; CDR3aa: CASSLRTGNQPQHF; CDR3nt: TGTGCCAGCAGCCTACGGACAGGCAATCAGCCCCAGCATTTT
v_gene: TRBV6-5; d_gene: .; abundance: .; j_gene: TRBJ1-1; CDR3aa: CASSYRGNTEAFF; CDR3nt: TGTGCCAGCAGTTACCGAGGGAACACTGAAGCTTTCTTT
v_gene: TRBV4-3; d_gene: TRBD1; abundance: .; j_gene: TRBJ1-2; CDR3aa: CASSQEGQGDYGYTF; CDR3nt: TGCGCCAGCAGCCAAGAGGGCCAGGGGGACTATGGCTACACCTTC
v_gene: TRBV24-1; d_gene: TRBD1; abundance: .; j_gene: TRBJ2-5; CDR3aa: CATSRGQGNETQYF; CDR3nt: TGTGCCACCAGTCGCGGACAGGGAAACGAGACCCAGTACTTC
v_gene: TRBV7-2; d_gene: .; abundance: .; j_gene: TRBJ1-5; CDR3aa: CASSLAGASNQPQHF; CDR3nt: TGTGCCAGCAGCTTAGCGGGGGCTAGTAATCAGCCCCAGCATTTT
v_gene: TRBV7-8; d_gene: .; abundance: .; j_gene: TRBJ1-6; CDR3aa: CASSTVRDTDSPLHF; CDR3nt: TGTGCCAGCAGCACGGTTCGGGACACAGATTCACCCCTCCACTTT
v_gene: TRBV27; d_gene: .; abundance: .; j_gene: TRBJ1-4; CDR3aa: CASRPGVPNEKLFF; CDR3nt: TGTGCCAGCAGGCCGGGGGTGCCCAATGAAAAACTGTTTTTT
v_gene: TRBV24-1; d_gene: TRBD1; abundance: .; j_gene: TRBJ1-2; CDR3aa: CATSDFGPGQGDHYGYTF; CDR3nt: TGTGCCACCAGTGATTTTGGCCCCGGACAGGGAGACCACTATGGCTACACCTTC
v_gene: TRBV11-2; d_gene: .; abundance: .; j_gene: TRBJ1-2; CDR3aa: CASSGRRGYGYTF; CDR3nt: TGTGCCAGCAGCGGAAGGAGGGGCTATGGCTACACCTTC
v_gene: TRBV4-3; d_gene: TRBD2; abundance: .; j_gene: TRBJ2-4; CDR3aa: CASSQGLAGNIQYF; CDR3nt: TGCGCCAGCAGCCAGGGACTAGCGGGAAACATTCAGTACTTC
v_gene: TRBV23-1; d_gene: .; abundance: .; j_gene: TRBJ1-1; CDR3aa: CASSQSRKQTEAFF; CDR3nt: TGCGCCAGCAGTCAATCGAGGAAGCAAACTGAAGCTTTCTTT
v_gene: TRBV6-5; d_gene: .; abundance: .; j_gene: TRBJ1-2; CDR3aa: CARGGVYGYTF; CDR3nt: TGTGCCAGAGGGGGGGTATATGGCTACACCTTC
v_gene: TRBV20-1; d_gene: .; abundance: .; j_gene: TRBJ2-7; CDR3aa: CSAHERREQYF; CDR3nt: TGCAGTGCCCACGAGCGGCGGGAGCAGTACTTC
v_gene: TRBV2; d_gene: .; abundance: .; j_gene: TRBJ2-7; CDR3aa: CASNPDSYEQYF; CDR3nt: TGTGCCAGCAACCCCGACAGCTACGAGCAGTACTTC
v_gene: TRBV19; d_gene: .; abundance: .; j_gene: TRBJ1-4; CDR3aa: CASTLSRGGDEKLFF; CDR3nt: TGTGCCAGTACCCTCTCGCGAGGGGGGGATGAAAAACTGTTTTTT
v_gene: TRBV11-3; d_gene: TRBD2; abundance: few; j_gene: TRBJ2-2; CDR3aa: CASSFGRGTNTGELFF; CDR3nt: TGTGCCAGCAGCTTCGGGCGGGGGACGAACACCGGGGAGCTGTTTTTT
v_gene: TRBV27; d_gene: .; abundance: .; j_gene: TRBJ1-2; CDR3aa: CASTRHAGDYGYTF; CDR3nt: TGTGCCAGCACCCGTCACGCAGGGGACTATGGCTACACCTTC
v_gene: TRBV4-1; d_gene: TRBD1; abundance: .; j_gene: TRBJ1-5; CDR3aa: CASSQRTGDYSNQPQHF; CDR3nt: TGCGCCAGCAGCCAACGGACAGGGGATTATAGCAATCAGCCCCAGCATTTT
v_gene: TRBV5-6; d_gene: .; abundance: .; j_gene: TRBJ1-2; CDR3aa: CASIPTPGVGGYTF; CDR3nt: TGTGCCAGCATCCCCACCCCAGGGGTTGGTGGCTACACCTTC
v_gene: TRBV3-1/TRBV3-2; d_gene: .; abundance: .; j_gene: TRBJ1-2; CDR3aa: CASGGPSESYGYTF; CDR3nt: TGTGCCAGCGGAGGCCCTTCGGAAAGCTATGGCTACACCTTC
v_gene: TRBV12-3/TRBV12-4; d_gene: TRBD1; abundance: .; j_gene: TRBJ2-4; CDR3aa: CASSLGDSGLQYF; CDR3nt: TGTGCCAGCAGTTTAGGGGACAGTGGGCTTCAGTACTTC
v_gene: TRBV19; d_gene: .; abundance: .; j_gene: TRBJ2-6; CDR3aa: CASKGSSGANVLTF; CDR3nt: TGTGCCAGCAAAGGGAGTTCTGGGGCCAACGTCCTGACTTTC
v_gene: TRBV27; d_gene: .; abundance: .; j_gene: TRBJ2-4; CDR3aa: CASSLRTENIQYF; CDR3nt: TGTGCCAGCAGTTTAAGGACAGAAAACATTCAGTACTTC
v_gene: TRBV7-3; d_gene: TRBD2; abundance: .; j_gene: TRBJ2-7; CDR3aa: CASSPWGGDYEQYF; CDR3nt: TGTGCCAGCAGCCCATGGGGGGGAGACTACGAGCAGTACTTC
v_gene: TRBV19; d_gene: .; abundance: .; j_gene: TRBJ1-2; CDR3aa: CASSRGDGGNYGYTF; CDR3nt: TGTGCCAGTAGTCGGGGCGACGGGGGGAACTATGGCTACACCTTC
v_gene: TRBV12-5; d_gene: .; abundance: .; j_gene: TRBJ1-1; CDR3aa: CASGWGLRFTEAFF; CDR3nt: TGTGCTAGTGGTTGGGGACTACGCTTTACTGAAGCTTTCTTT
v_gene: TRBV12-3/TRBV12-4; d_gene: .; abundance: .; j_gene: TRBJ2-5; CDR3aa: CASSLYGETQYF; CDR3nt: TGTGCCAGCAGTTTGTACGGGGAGACCCAGTACTTC
v_gene: TRBV27; d_gene: TRBD1; abundance: .; j_gene: TRBJ1-3; CDR3aa: CASRPTSGTVSGNTIYF; CDR3nt: TGTGCCAGCAGGCCGACTTCCGGGACAGTCTCTGGAAACACCATATATTTT
v_gene: TRBV5-1; d_gene: .; abundance: .; j_gene: TRBJ2-7; CDR3aa: CASSYRVSTVEQYF; CDR3nt: TGCGCCAGCAGCTACAGGGTATCTACGGTGGAGCAGTACTTC